This T cell receptor beta chain was documented in a study of blood T cells in healthy people across ages. This CDR3 contains 15 residues. The V gene end was trimmed by 1 base and the J gene end by 2 bases; junction bases not matched to a gene: 2. The germline gives CDR1 LGHDT, CDR2 YNNKEL (reference sequence). Findings and limits, study-wide: Considered underestimates were the diversity estimates obtained from one million T cells. In these data, TCR beta diversity tracked strongly with naive T cell percentage.

Alongside a J-beta primer mix, a sample-barcoded 5' primer served in a second PCR lasting roughly 7 to 11 cycles. From the 5' RACE reads, TCRdb called clonotypes with MiXCR, one entry per CDR3 protein. The data contain 800,000 to 950,000 distinct CDR3 sequences, 45% to 50% of them singletons. Turning to this clonotype: Its matching antigen is unknown.

The clonotype comes from a man aged 25 to 40 in good health. The chain joins TRBV3-1 to TRBJ2-1; 7 bases agree with TRBD1. The sequenced sample consisted of blood. The CDR3 nucleotides are TGTGCCAGCAGCCAAGCGGGACAGCCCTACAATGAGCAGTTCTTC. Translation gives CASSQAGQPYNEQFF.